Below are 7 T cell receptor beta chains sequenced from a single sample in a study of immune characterization of retroperitoneal liposarcoma. From the PCR reads, TCRdb called clonotypes with MiXCR, one entry per CDR3 protein. The sample lists about 11,000 distinct CDR3 sequences, under 25% occurring once. What was sequenced was blood. The receptors were sampled from a female donor with retroperitoneal liposarcoma.

This clonotype is labeled medium-sized. At one of its ends the junction is not consistent with the germline gene, which may arise from a read error. The rearrangement uses TRBV6-1 and TRBJ2-1, with TRBD2 matching 8 bases. The germline V gene encodes CDR1 MNHNS and CDR2 SASEGT. The CDR3 has 14 amino acids. The CDR3 region has the DNA TGTGCCAGCAGTCAAGCGGGAGAGAGTAATGAGCAGTTCTTC. Its protein product is CASSQAGESNEQFF.

This chain joins TRBV6-8 and TRBJ2-1; TRBD2 matches 8 bases. J lost 1 base, V lost 8 bases, and 10 bases had no gene match. Germline V gene data show CDR1 as MNHGY and CDR2 as SAAAGT. The CDR3 consists of 16 residues. This CDR3 is CASARQLAGSYNEQFF. CDR3 nucleotide sequence: TGTGCCAGCGCCCGACAGTTAGCGGGGTCCTACAATGAGCAGTTCTTC.

Only one count was recorded for this clonotype. V is TRBV28 and J is TRBJ2-3; either TRBD1 or TRBD2 may supply D (5 bases each). Germline V lookup: CDR1 MDHEN, CDR2 SYDVKM. This CDR3 has 15 amino acids. V was shortened by 5 bases and J by 4 bases, with 16 bases between the two germline ends. CDR3 coding DNA: TGTGCCAGCAGTCGGTCGGGACGGGGCGCAGATACGCAGTATTTT. It is translated as CASSRSGRGADTQYF.

This clonotype was counted at least ten times. The chain uses TRBV11-3 and TRBJ2-1; possibly TRBD2 for D (6 bases). Germline CDR1 SGHNT, CDR2 YENEEA. This CDR3 comprises 19 residues. V was shortened by 0 bases and J by 4 bases, with 22 bases between the two germline ends. CDR3 loop: CASSLDLSAGRGRYNEQFF. The CDR3 nucleotides are TGTGCCAGCAGCTTAGATCTTTCGGCGGGAAGGGGTAGGTACAATGAGCAGTTCTTC. The variable domain in full, completed from reference TRBV11-3 and TRBJ2-1, reads EAGVVQSPRYKIIEKKQPVAFWCNPISGHNTLYWYLQNLGQGPELLIRYENEEAVDDSQLPKDRFSAERLKGVDSTLKIQPAELGDSAVYLCASSLDLSAGRGRYNEQFFGPGTRLTVL.

By sample fraction, this clonotype is medium-sized. This chain joins TRBV6-1 and TRBJ2-5, with 7 bases aligning to TRBD2. The germline V gene has CDR1 MNHNS and CDR2 SASEGT. The trim removed 7 bases at V and 2 bases at J, leaving 4 bases unmatched. The CDR3 has 13 amino acids. CDR3 coding DNA: TGTGCCAGCAATCGGCGGGAGCAAGAGACCCAGTACTTC. Protein sequence: CASNRREQETQYF.

This clonotype was found many times. V is TRBV6-1 and J is TRBJ2-3, with TRBD2 matching 10 bases. V gave up 5 bases and J gave up 6 bases; unmatched junction bases: 8. The CDR3 sequence is 15 residues long. Germline CDR1 and CDR2: MNHNS and SASEGT. CDR3 loop: CASSQGLAQRDTQYF. The DNA for the CDR3 is TGTGCCAGCAGTCAGGGACTAGCGCAGAGGGATACGCAGTATTTT.

By proportion, this clonotype is medium-sized (0.01 to 0.1%). The chain joins TRBV6-9 to TRBJ2-1; perhaps D is TRBD1 or TRBD2 (6 bases each). The germline V and J ends were trimmed by 2 bases and 9 bases, with 23 bases remaining between them. The germline gives CDR1 MNHGY, CDR2 SVAAGI. The CDR3 loop spans 17 amino acids. CDR3 coding DNA: TGTGCCAGCAGTTATCCCGCCACCGGGGGCGTTTTTGGTGAGCAGTTCTTC. The encoded protein is CASSYPATGGVFGEQFF.